A selection of T cell receptor beta chains follows, all from one sample in a study of cytomegalovirus exposure and HLA in healthy donors. Only in-frame clones appear in the TCRdb table, and some are missing; sequencing was by immunoSEQ multiplex PCR. The table has tens of thousands of clones, roughly 73% seen once. Material: PBMCs. These receptors were collected from a man aged 35-49 years in good health and CMV-seronegative. Both conserved end residues are part of each CDR3. Each record gives: V gene, CDR3 length, D gene, J gene, clone size, CDR3 DNA, CDR3 protein. A D gene is named only where the DNA matches it firmly. Clone size is not always given. Where it is, it says once, few, many or a class for expanded clones.

>TRBV7-9|15|.|TRBJ2-3|.
TGTGCCAGCAGCTTAGGAGGGACTCCAACAGATACGCAGTATTTT
CASSLGGTPTDTQYF
>TRBV27|15|TRBD2|TRBJ2-1|.
TGTGCCAGCAGTCTAGCGGGAGGGACCTACAATGAGCAGTTCTTC
CASSLAGGTYNEQFF
>TRBV15|15|.|TRBJ1-5|.
TGTGCCACCAGCAGAGACGACAGGTTTAATCAGCCCCAGCATTTT
CATSRDDRFNQPQHF
>TRBV19|15|.|TRBJ1-1|few
TGTGCCAGTAGTAGGGTGAGACTGGGGAACACTGAAGCTTTCTTT
CASSRVRLGNTEAFF
>TRBV5-1|12|.|TRBJ2-3|.
TGCGCCAGCAGCTTGGCGTTGGATACGCAGTATTTT
CASSLALDTQYF
>TRBV15|13|TRBD1|TRBJ1-4|.
TGTGCCACCAGGAGGGGGCTGGGTGAAAAACTGTTTTTT
CATRRGLGEKLFF
>TRBV28|19|TRBD1|TRBJ2-7|.
TGTGCCAGCAGTTCAAAAATGGGTACCTTGACAGGGGCTGCCTACGAGCAGTACTTC
CASSSKMGTLTGAAYEQYF
>TRBV6-6|13|TRBD1|TRBJ1-1|.
TGTGCCAGCAGTTGGACAGGCAGCACTGAAGCTTTCTTT
CASSWTGSTEAFF
>TRBV5-3|14|.|TRBJ2-7|.
TGTGCCAGAAGCTTGGGGCAGGGGTCCTACGAGCAGTACTTC
CARSLGQGSYEQYF
>TRBV14|13|.|TRBJ2-7|.
TGTGCCAGCAGCCCTAGGGGACTCTACGAGCAGTACTTC
CASSPRGLYEQYF
>TRBV29-1|14|TRBD2|TRBJ2-1|.
TGCAGCGTTGTTGGTCTAGCGGGAAGAGATGAGCAGTTCTTC
CSVVGLAGRDEQFF
>TRBV5-6|15|.|TRBJ2-1|.
TGTGCCAGCAGCGGGTTAGGGGGAGGGAACAATGAGCAGTTCTTC
CASSGLGGGNNEQFF
>TRBV25-1|11|.|TRBJ2-7|.
TGTGCCAGCAGTGAATATATAGAGCAGTACTTC
CASSEYIEQYF
>TRBV7-9|12|.|TRBJ2-7|.
TGTTCCAGCAGCTTCTCAGCCTACGAGCAGTACTTC
CSSSFSAYEQYF
>TRBV29-1|16|TRBD2|TRBJ2-3|.
TGCAGCGTTGAAGATCGCTCTAGCGGGAGCACAGATACGCAGTATTTT
CSVEDRSSGSTDTQYF
>TRBV2|13|.|TRBJ2-2|.
TGTGCCAGCATCAGGGATGGCACCGGGGAGCTGTTTTTT
CASIRDGTGELFF
>TRBV21-1|14|.|TRBJ2-3|.
TGTGCCAGCAAACACAGGTCGGTCCCCTATACGCAGTATTTT
CASKHRSVPYTQYF
>TRBV10-1|14|.|TRBJ2-7|.
TGCGCCAGCAGTGAGCCAGACCCCCGCGGGGAGCAGTACTTC
CASSEPDPRGEQYF
>TRBV19|17|TRBD1|TRBJ1-4|.
TGTGCCAGTAGTATAGCCCTCGGGGACAGCCGAAATGAAAAACTGTTTTTT
CASSIALGDSRNEKLFF
>TRBV5-1|14|.|TRBJ2-2|.
TGCGCCAGCAGCCGGGACACTAACACCGGGGAGCTGTTTTTT
CASSRDTNTGELFF
>TRBV5-5|16|.|TRBJ1-5|.
TGTGCCAGCAGCTTGGACCAGGGTGGTAGCAATCAGCCCCAGCATTTT
CASSLDQGGSNQPQHF
>TRBV4-1|13|.|TRBJ1-5|.
TGCGCCAGCAGCCAAGCGCTGAGGGAGCCCCAGCATTTT
CASSQALREPQHF
>TRBV5-6|18|.|TRBJ1-5|.
TGTGCCAGCAGCTTGGCCACTAGGGGGACATATAGCAATCAGCCCCAGCATTTT
CASSLATRGTYSNQPQHF
>TRBV19|15|TRBD2|TRBJ2-7|.
TGTGCCAGTAACGGGGCTAGCGGGGGCCCCTACGAGCAGTACTTC
CASNGASGGPYEQYF
>TRBV12-1|16|.|TRBJ2-3|once
TGTGCCAGCAGCTTTGCGAGCCTAACCGTCACAGATACGCAGTATTTT
CASSFASLTVTDTQYF
>TRBV6-6|13|.|TRBJ1-4|once
TGTGCCTCTACGAAGGACTTGCGAGAAAAACTGTTTTTT
CASTKDLREKLFF
>TRBV7-9|14|TRBD1|TRBJ2-1|.
TGTGCCAGCAGCTTCCCACAGGGGGTCGATGAGCAGTTCTTC
CASSFPQGVDEQFF
>TRBV28|23|TRBD1|TRBJ2-2|.
TGTGCCAGCAGTTTGTGGGGTAGGGGCCCCTCTCACAAACCGACAGGGTTCAACGGGGAGCTGTTTTTT
CASSLWGRGPSHKPTGFNGELFF
>TRBV14|13|.|TRBJ1-1|.
TGTGCCAGCAGCCGGGGAGCCGGGAGCCGAGCTTTCTTT
CASSRGAGSRAFF
>TRBV5-1|15|.|TRBJ2-2|.
TGCGCCAGCAGCTTGTTCCCTTCGAACACCGGGGAGCTGTTTTTT
CASSLFPSNTGELFF
>TRBV5-6|15|.|TRBJ1-6|.
TGTGCCAGCAGCTTGGGGGGCGCCTTTAATTCACCCCTCCACTTT
CASSLGGAFNSPLHF
>TRBV11-2|18|TRBD2|TRBJ2-7|.
TGTGCCAGCAGCTTAGAAGGGAGGAGAGGGACTACTACCTACGAGCAGTACTTC
CASSLEGRRGTTTYEQYF
>TRBV4-1|15|.|TRBJ2-6|.
TGCGCCAGCAGCCAACCCCTCGGTGGGGCCAACGTCCTGACTTTC
CASSQPLGGANVLTF
>TRBV27|14|TRBD2|TRBJ2-7|.
TGTGCCGGCAGTTTAGGCGGGAGGGCCCACGAGCAGTACTTC
CAGSLGGRAHEQYF
>TRBV11-2|15|.|TRBJ1-1|once
TGTGCCAGCAGCCGTCTGGGGCAGACGAACACTGAAGCTTTCTTT
CASSRLGQTNTEAFF
>TRBV11-2|15|.|TRBJ2-4|.
TGTGCCAGCAGCTTGGGACAAGAAGTCAAAAACATTCAGTACTTC
CASSLGQEVKNIQYF
>TRBV25-1|15|TRBD1|TRBJ2-5|.
TGTGCCAGCATACTCGACAGGGGGGGTTTGGAGACCCAGTACTTC
CASILDRGGLETQYF
>TRBV2|12|.|TRBJ1-5|.
TGTGCCAGCAGTGGCGGCAATCAGCCCCAGCATTTT
CASSGGNQPQHF
>TRBV11-2|15|TRBD2|TRBJ2-2|few
TGTGCCAGCAGCTTAGGATGGGGGGGGACCGGGGAGCTGTTTTTT
CASSLGWGGTGELFF
>TRBV7-9|17|TRBD2|TRBJ2-3|.
TGTGCCAGCAGCTTAGGAACTAGCGGGGGAATCACAGATACGCAGTATTTT
CASSLGTSGGITDTQYF
>TRBV6-5|13|TRBD2|TRBJ2-7|.
TGTCCCCAGCGGGGGATTTACTCCTACGAGCAGTACTTC
CPQRGIYSYEQYF
>TRBV18|15|TRBD1|TRBJ2-1|.
TGTGCCAGCTCCCCCCCGGGACAGGGGCCGGGTGAGCAGTTCTTC
CASSPPGQGPGEQFF
>TRBV5-5|16|.|TRBJ2-2|.
TGTGCCAGCAGCTTCAGTGTGGCCCTGAACACCGGGGAGCTGTTTTTT
CASSFSVALNTGELFF
>TRBV6-1|16|TRBD1|TRBJ1-5|.
TGTGCCAGCAGTGCCGGGACAGTCTATAGCAATCAGCCCCAGCATTTT
CASSAGTVYSNQPQHF
>TRBV5-1|15|.|TRBJ2-1|once
TGCGCCAGCAGCCCAAGGGAGATAGCGGCGAATGAGCAGTTCTTC
CASSPREIAANEQFF
>TRBV10-3|12|.|TRBJ1-2|once
TGTGCCATCAGTGAGTGGCAGGGAGGCTACACCTTC
CAISEWQGGYTF
>TRBV6-1|13|TRBD1|TRBJ2-7|once
TGTGCCAGCAGACCCTCCGGGACAGGGGATAAGTACTTC
CASRPSGTGDKYF
>TRBV2|15|.|TRBJ1-1|.
TGCGCCACCCAGGGAGGCAACCGGTTGGTCACTGAAGCTTTCTTT
CATQGGNRLVTEAFF
>TRBV7-9|16|TRBD2|TRBJ2-1|once
TGTGCCAGCAGCTTATCTCTAGCGGGAGTGAAGTATGAGCAGTTCTTC
CASSLSLAGVKYEQFF
>TRBV5-8|15|TRBD1|TRBJ1-2|.
TGTGCCAGCAGCTTGGGGGACAGAAGATACTATGGCTACACCTTC
CASSLGDRRYYGYTF
>TRBV27|14|TRBD2|TRBJ2-7|once
TGTGCCAGCAGTTTAGAGACTAGCGGGTACGAGCAGTACTTC
CASSLETSGYEQYF
>TRBV7-9|13|.|TRBJ1-1|.
TGTGCCAGCAGCTTTCCTCCGAACACTGAAGCTTTCTTT
CASSFPPNTEAFF
>TRBV28|14|.|TRBJ1-1|.
TGTGCCAGCAGTTGGCAGGGGACGAACACTGAAGCTTTCTTT
CASSWQGTNTEAFF
>TRBV18|13|.|TRBJ2-7|.
TGTGCCAGCTCACCCCAGGGGCCCTACGAGCAGTACTTC
CASSPQGPYEQYF